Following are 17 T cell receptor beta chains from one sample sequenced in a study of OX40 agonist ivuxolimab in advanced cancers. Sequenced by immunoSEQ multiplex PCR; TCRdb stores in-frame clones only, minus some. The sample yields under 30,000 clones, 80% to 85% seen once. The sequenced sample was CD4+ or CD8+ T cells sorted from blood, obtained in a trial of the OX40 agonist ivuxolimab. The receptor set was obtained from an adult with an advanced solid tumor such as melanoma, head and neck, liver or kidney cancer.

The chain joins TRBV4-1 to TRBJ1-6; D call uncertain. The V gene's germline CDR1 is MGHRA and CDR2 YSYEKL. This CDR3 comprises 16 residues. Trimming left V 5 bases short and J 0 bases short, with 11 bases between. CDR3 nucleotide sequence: TGCGCCAGCAGCAATCCCGGGAGCTCCTATAATTCACCCCTCCACTTT. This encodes CASSNPGSSYNSPLHF.

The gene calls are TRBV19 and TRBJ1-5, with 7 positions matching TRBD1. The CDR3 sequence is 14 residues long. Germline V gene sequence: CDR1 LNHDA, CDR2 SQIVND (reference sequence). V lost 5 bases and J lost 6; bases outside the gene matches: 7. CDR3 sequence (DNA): TGTGCCAGTAGTGCAACAGGGGTGGGTCAGCCCCAGCATTTT. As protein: CASSATGVGQPQHF.

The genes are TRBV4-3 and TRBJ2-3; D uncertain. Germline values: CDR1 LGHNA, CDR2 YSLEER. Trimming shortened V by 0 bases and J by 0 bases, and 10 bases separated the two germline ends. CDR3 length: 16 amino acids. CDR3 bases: TGCGCCAGCAGCCAAGATGGAACCACCAGCACAGATACGCAGTATTTT. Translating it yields CASSQDGTTSTDTQYF.

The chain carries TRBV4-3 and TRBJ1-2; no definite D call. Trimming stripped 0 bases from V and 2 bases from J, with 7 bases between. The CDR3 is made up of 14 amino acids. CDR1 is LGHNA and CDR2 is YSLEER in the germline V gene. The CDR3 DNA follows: TGCGCCAGCAGCCAAGATCTCCCAAACTATGGCTACACCTTC. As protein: CASSQDLPNYGYTF.

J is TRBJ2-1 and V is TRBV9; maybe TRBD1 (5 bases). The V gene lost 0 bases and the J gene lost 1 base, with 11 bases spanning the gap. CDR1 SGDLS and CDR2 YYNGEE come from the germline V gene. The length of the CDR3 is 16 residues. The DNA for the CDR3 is TGTGCCAGCAGCGTAGATTTACAGGTATCCTACAATGAGCAGTTCTTC. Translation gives CASSVDLQVSYNEQFF. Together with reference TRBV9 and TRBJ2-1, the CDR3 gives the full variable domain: DSGVTQTPKHLITATGQRVTLRCSPRSGDLSVYWYQQSLDQGLQFLIQYYNGEERAKGNILERFSAQQFPDLHSELNLSSLELGDSALYFCASSVDLQVSYNEQFFGPGTRLTVL.

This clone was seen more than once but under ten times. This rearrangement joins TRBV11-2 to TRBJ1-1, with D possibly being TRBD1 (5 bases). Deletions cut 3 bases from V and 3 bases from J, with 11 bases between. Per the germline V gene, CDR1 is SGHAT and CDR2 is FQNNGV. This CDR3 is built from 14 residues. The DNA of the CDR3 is TGTGCCAGCAGCTTGGCAGACAGCTACACTGAAGCTTTCTTT. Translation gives CASSLADSYTEAFF.

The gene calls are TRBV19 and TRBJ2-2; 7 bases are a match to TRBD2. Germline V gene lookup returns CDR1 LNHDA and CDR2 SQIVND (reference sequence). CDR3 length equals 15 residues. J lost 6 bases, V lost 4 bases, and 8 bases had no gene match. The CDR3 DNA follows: TGTGCCAGTAGTACAAACAGTGGGGGGGCCGGGGAGCTGTTTTTT. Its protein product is CASSTNSGGAGELFF.

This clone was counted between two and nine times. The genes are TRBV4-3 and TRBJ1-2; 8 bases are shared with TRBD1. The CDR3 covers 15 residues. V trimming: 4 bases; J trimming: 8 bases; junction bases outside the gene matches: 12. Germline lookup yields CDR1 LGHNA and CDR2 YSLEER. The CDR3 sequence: CASSPGPTGAGGYTF. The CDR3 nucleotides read TGCGCCAGCAGCCCAGGCCCGACAGGGGCGGGGGGCTACACCTTC.

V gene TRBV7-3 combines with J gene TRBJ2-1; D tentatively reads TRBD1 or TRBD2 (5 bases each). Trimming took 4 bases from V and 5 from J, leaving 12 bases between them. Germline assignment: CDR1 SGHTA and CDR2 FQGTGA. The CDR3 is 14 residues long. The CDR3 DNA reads TGTGCCAGCAGCTATACCGGGACCGACAATGAGCAGTTCTTC. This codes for CASSYTGTDNEQFF.

This chain's CDR3 is CASSLSANEQFF. The DNA of the CDR3 is TGTGCCAGCAGCCTCTCCGCGAATGAGCAGTTCTTC. The gene calls are TRBV14 and TRBJ2-1, with no clear D. Trimming left V 4 bases short and J 7 bases short, with 8 bases between. CDR3 length: 12 amino acids. From germline, CDR1 is SGHDN and CDR2 FVKESK.

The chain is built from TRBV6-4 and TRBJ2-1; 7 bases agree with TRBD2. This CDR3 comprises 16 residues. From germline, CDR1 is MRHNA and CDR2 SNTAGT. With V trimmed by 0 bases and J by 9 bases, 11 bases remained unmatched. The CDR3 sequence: CASSDSLTGGRAEQFF. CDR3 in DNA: TGTGCCAGCAGTGACTCGTTAACGGGGGGTAGGGCTGAGCAGTTCTTC.

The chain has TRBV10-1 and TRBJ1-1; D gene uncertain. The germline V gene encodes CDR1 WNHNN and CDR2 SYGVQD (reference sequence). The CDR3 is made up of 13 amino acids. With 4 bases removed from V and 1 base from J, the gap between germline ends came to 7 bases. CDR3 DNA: TGCGCCAGCAGTGTTAGCAGGAACACTGAAGCTTTCTTT. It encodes CASSVSRNTEAFF.

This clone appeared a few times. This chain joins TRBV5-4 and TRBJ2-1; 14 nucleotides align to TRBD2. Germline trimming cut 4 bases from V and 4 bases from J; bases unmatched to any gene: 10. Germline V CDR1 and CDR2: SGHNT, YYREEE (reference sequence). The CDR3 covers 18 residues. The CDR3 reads CASSPTTSGGAVYNEQFF. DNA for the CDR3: TGTGCCAGCAGCCCGACGACTAGCGGGGGGGCCGTGTACAATGAGCAGTTCTTC.

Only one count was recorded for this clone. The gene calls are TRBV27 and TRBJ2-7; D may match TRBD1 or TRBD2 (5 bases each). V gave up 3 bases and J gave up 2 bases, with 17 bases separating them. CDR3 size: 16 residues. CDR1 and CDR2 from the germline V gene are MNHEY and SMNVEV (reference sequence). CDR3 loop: CASSFSNGAQTYEQYF. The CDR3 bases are TGTGCCAGCAGTTTCTCCAACGGGGCCCAAACCTACGAGCAGTACTTC.

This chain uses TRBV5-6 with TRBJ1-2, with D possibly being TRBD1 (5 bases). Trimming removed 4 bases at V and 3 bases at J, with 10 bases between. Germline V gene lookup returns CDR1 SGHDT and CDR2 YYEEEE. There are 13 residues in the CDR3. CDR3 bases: TGTGCCAGCAGCACCGTAGGGGACTATGGCTACACCTTC. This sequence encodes CASSTVGDYGYTF.

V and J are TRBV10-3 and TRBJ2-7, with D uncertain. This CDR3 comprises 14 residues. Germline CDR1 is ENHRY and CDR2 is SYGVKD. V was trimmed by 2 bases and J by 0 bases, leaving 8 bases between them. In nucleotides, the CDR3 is TGTGCCATCAGTGAGGGTGGAAGCTCCTACGAGCAGTACTTC. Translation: CAISEGGSSYEQYF.

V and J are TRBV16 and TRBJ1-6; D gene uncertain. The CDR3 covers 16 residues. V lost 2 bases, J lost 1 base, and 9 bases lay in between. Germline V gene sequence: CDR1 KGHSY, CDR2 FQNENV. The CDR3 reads CASSQQLRSYNSPLHF. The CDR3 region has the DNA TGTGCCAGCAGCCAACAGTTAAGATCCTATAATTCACCCCTCCACTTT. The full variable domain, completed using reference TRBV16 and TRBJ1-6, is GEEVAQTPKHLVRGEGQKAKLYCAPIKGHSYVFWYQQVLKNEFKFLISFQNENVFDETGMPKERFSAKCLPNSPCSLEIQATKLEDSAVYFCASSQQLRSYNSPLHFGNGTRLTVT.